Ten or more counts support the clone carrying this T cell receptor beta chain. Antigen unknown. Using 10%, 30% or 50% RNA, naive CD8 libraries were derived from approximately 20,000 to 1,000,000 sorted cells. Sorting was used to obtain naive CD8 T cells (CD8+CD4-CCR7+CD45RA+). TCRdb re-called the PCR reads through MiXCR, storing one row per CDR3 protein. The sample lists around 470,000 distinct CDR3 sequences, about a fifth occurring once. These data come from a study of molecular identifiers for immune sequencing clone quantification. This CDR3 contains 17 residues. Trimming removed 6 bases at V and 4 bases at J, with 23 bases between. Germline CDR1 and CDR2: SEHNR and FQNEAQ (reference sequence). Overall study findings and caveats: Among effectors, clones above 20 RNA copies held over 97% of molecules; among naive cells, under 1%.

This clonotype was sampled from a human donor in good health. Some libraries in this study had Jurkat cell RNA spiked in. The chain couples TRBV7-9 to TRBJ2-3; D may correspond to TRBD1 or TRBD2 (5 bases each). Specimen: naive CD8+ T cells from blood, with Jurkat cell RNA spiked in. As for subset: FACS-sorted CD8+CD4-CCR7+CD45RA+ naive T cells. DNA of the CDR3: TGTGCCAGCAGTCCCGAACCCGGGACGGAAAAGGCAGATACGCAGTATTTT. Its protein is CASSPEPGTEKADTQYF.